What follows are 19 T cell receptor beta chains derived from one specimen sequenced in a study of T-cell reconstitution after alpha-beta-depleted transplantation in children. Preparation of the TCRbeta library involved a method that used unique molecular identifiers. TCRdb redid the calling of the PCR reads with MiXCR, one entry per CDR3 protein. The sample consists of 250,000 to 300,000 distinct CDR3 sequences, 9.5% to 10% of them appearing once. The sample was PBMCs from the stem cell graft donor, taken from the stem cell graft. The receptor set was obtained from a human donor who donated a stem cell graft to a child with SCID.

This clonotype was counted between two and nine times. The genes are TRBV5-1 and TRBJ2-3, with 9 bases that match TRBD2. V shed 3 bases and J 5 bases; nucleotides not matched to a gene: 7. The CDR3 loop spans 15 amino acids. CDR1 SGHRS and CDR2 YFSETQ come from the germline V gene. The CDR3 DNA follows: TGCGCCAGCAGCTGGGTAGCGGGGGAGAGAGATACGCAGTATTTT. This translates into CASSWVAGERDTQYF.

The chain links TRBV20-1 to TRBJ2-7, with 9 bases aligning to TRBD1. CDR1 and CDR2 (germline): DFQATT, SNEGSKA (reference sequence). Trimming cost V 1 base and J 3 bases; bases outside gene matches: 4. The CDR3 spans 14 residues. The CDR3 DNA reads TGCAGTGCTAGAGGACAGGGGGTAGACTACGAGCAGTACTTC. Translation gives CSARGQGVDYEQYF.

The CDR3 protein is CSAGGLGQPQHF. Here the CDR3 DNA reads TGCAGCGCAGGGGGTCTTGGTCAGCCCCAGCATTTT. This sequence joins TRBV29-1 and TRBJ1-5, with 7 nucleotides matching TRBD1. Losses at the gene ends were 7 bases for V and 6 bases for J; bases not matched to a gene: 6. The CDR3 covers 12 residues. Germline assignment: CDR1 SQVTM and CDR2 ANQGSEA.

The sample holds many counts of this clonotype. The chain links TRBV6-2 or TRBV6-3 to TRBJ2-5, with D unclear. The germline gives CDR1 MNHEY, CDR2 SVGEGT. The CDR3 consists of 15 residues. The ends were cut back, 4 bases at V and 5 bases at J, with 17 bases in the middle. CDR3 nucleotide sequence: TGTGCCAGCAGTTTTTCCGCGCAGGAGACGGAGACCCAGTACTTC. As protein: CASSFSAQETETQYF.

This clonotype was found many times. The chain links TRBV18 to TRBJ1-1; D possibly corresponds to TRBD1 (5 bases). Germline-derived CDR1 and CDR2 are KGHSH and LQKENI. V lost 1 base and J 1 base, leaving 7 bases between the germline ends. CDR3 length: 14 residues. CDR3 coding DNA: TGTGCCAGCTCACCACTCGACAGGAACACTGAAGCTTTCTTT. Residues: CASSPLDRNTEAFF.

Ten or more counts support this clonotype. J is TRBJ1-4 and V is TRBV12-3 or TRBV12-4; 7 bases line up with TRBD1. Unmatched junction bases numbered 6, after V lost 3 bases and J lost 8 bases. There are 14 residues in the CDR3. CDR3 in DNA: TGTGCCAGCAGTTTTTACAGGGGAGGAGAAAAACTGTTTTTT. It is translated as CASSFYRGGEKLFF.

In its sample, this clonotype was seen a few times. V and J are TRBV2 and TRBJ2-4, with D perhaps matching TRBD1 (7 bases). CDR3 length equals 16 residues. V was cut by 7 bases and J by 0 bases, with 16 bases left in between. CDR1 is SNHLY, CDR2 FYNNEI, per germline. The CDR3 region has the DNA TGTGCCAGCACGGGAGAGACAGGGCTAGCCAAAAACATTCAGTACTTC. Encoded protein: CASTGETGLAKNIQYF.

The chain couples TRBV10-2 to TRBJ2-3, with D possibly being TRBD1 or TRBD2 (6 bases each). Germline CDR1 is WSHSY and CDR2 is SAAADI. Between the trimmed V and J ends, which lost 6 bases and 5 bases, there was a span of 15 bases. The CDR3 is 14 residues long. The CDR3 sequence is CASRPTGAGDTQYF. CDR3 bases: TGCGCCAGCAGGCCGACGGGGGCGGGAGATACGCAGTATTTT.

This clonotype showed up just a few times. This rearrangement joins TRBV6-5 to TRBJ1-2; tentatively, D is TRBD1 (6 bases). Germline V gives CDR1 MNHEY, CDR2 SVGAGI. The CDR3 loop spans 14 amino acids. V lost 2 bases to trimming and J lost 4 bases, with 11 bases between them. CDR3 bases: TGTGCCAGCAGTTACCAGGGACAACTCTATGGCTACACCTTC. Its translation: CASSYQGQLYGYTF.

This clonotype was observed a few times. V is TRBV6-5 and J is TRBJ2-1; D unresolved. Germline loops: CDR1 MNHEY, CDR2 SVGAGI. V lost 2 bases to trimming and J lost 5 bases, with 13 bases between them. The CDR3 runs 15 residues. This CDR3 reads CASSYALGQNNEQFF. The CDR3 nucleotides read TGTGCCAGCAGTTACGCTTTAGGGCAGAACAATGAGCAGTTCTTC.

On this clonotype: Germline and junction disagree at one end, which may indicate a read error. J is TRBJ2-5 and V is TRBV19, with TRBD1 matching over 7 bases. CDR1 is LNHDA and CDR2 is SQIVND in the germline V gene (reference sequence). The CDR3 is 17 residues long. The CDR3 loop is CASSIRQGVKGQETQYF. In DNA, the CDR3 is TGTGCCAGTAGTATCAGGCAGGGGGTAAAAGGGCAAGAGACCCAATACTTC.

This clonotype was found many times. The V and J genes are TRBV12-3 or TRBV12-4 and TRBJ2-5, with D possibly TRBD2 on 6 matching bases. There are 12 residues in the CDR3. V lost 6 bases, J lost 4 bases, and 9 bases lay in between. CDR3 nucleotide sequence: TGTGCCAGCAGCCGAGCGGGAGAGACCCAGTACTTC. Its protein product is CASSRAGETQYF.

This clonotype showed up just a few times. The CDR3 sequence: CSVPGGPGANVLTF. The CDR3 nucleotides are TGCAGTGTTCCGGGGGGACCAGGGGCCAACGTCCTGACTTTC. The rearrangement uses TRBV20-1 and TRBJ2-6; 7 bases agree with TRBD2. The CDR3 runs 14 residues. Trimming removed 7 bases from V and 4 bases from J; junction bases left unmatched: 7. Germline V gene sequence: CDR1 DFQATT, CDR2 SNEGSKA (reference sequence).

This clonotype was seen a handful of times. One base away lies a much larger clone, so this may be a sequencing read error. The CDR3 reads CASSTTYEQYF. CDR3 DNA: TGTGCCAGCAGCACCACCTACGAGCAGTACTTC. The rearrangement joins TRBV5-5 to TRBJ2-7, with D hard to call. The CDR3 has 11 amino acids. Trimming removed 4 bases at V and 2 bases at J, with 4 bases between. The germline gives CDR1 SGHKS, CDR2 YYEKEE (reference sequence). The full variable domain, rest sourced from reference TRBV5-5 and TRBJ2-7, is DAGVTQSPTHLIKTRGQQVTLRCSPISGHKSVSWYQQVLGQGPQFIFQYYEKEERGRGNFPDRFSARQFPNYSSELNVNALLLGDSALYLCASSTTYEQYFGPGTRLTVT.

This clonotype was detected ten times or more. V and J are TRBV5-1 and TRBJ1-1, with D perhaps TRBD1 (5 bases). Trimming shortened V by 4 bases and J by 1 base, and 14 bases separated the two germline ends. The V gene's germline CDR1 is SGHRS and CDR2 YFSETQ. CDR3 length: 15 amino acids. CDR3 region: CASSPPGLQNTEAFF. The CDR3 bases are TGCGCCAGCAGCCCTCCGGGACTTCAGAACACTGAAGCTTTCTTT.

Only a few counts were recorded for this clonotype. The CDR3 nucleotides are TGTGCCAGCAGTTACACGGGGACAGGCTCCTATAATTCACCCCTCCACTTT. It translates to CASSYTGTGSYNSPLHF. The genes are TRBV6-5 and TRBJ1-6, with 8 bases fitting TRBD1. The trim removed 2 bases at V and 0 bases at J, leaving 3 bases unmatched. Germline V CDR1 and CDR2: MNHEY, SVGAGI. There are 17 residues in the CDR3.

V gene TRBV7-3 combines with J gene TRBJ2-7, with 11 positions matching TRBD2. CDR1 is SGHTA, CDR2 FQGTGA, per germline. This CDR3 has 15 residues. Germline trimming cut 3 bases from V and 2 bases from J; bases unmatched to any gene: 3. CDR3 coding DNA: TGTGCCAGCAGCTTTAGCGGGGGGGTGACCTACGAGCAGTACTTC. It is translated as CASSFSGGVTYEQYF.

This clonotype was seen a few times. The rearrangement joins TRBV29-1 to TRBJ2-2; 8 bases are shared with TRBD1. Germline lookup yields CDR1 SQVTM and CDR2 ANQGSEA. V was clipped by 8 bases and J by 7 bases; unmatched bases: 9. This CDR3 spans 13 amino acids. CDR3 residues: CSTGQGGDGELFF. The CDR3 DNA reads TGCAGCACCGGACAGGGTGGGGACGGGGAGCTGTTTTTT.

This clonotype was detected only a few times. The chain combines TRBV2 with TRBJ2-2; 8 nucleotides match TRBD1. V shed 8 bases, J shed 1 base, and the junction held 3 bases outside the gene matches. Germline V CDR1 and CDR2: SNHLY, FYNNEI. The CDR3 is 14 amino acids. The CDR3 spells CASGQGGNTGELFF. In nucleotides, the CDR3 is TGTGCCAGCGGACAGGGCGGGAACACCGGGGAGCTGTTTTTT.